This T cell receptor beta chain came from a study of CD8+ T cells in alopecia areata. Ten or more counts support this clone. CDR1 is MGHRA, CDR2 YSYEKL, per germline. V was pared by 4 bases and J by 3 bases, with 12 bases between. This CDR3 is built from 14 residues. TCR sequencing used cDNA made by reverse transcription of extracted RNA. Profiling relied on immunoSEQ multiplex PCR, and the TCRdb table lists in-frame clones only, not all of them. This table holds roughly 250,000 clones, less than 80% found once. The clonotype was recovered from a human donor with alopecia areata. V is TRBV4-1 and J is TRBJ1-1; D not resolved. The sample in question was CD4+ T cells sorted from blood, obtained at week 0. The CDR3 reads CASSPFESYTEAFF. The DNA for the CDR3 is TGCGCCAGCAGCCCCTTCGAGAGCTACACTGAAGCTTTCTTT.